This is a list of T cell receptor beta chains from one sample in a study of blood T cell repertoires in COVID-19. Assay: immunoSEQ multiplex PCR; the TCRdb copy retains only in-frame clones and omits some. The profile covers approximately 230,000 clones, with around 86% appearing a single time and 15% to 19% taken by the ten largest. Sequenced input: PBMCs or T cells enriched from blood (not recorded which). The receptors were sampled from a man aged 18 to 29 who had recovered from COVID-19. The CDR3 runs from the conserved cysteine through the conserved F or W. The D gene is left open where the match is weak. Only some rows state a clone size, as once, few, many or a class for expanded clones.

d_gene,v_gene,j_gene,abundance,CDR3aa,CDR3nt
TRBD1,TRBV7-3,TRBJ2-2,-,CASTGGANTGELFF,TGTGCCAGCACAGGGGGCGCGAACACCGGGGAGCTGTTTTTT
-,TRBV6-1,TRBJ1-2,-,CASSEVQENYGYTF,TGTGCCAGCAGTGAAGTACAGGAGAACTATGGCTACACCTTC
TRBD1,TRBV28,TRBJ1-2,-,CASQGTGGNHYGYTF,TGTGCCAGCCAAGGAACAGGGGGCAATCACTATGGCTACACCTTC
-,TRBV27,TRBJ2-7,-,CASSFADSYEQYF,TGTGCCAGCAGTTTCGCGGACTCCTACGAGCAGTACTTC
TRBD2,TRBV5-4,TRBJ2-5,-,CASPSGDPQYF,TGTGCCAGCCCAAGCGGGGACCCGCAGTACTTC
-,TRBV7-9,TRBJ2-7,-,CASSFGGRDEQYF,TGTGCCAGCAGCTTCGGGGGGCGCGACGAGCAGTACTTC
-,TRBV11-2,TRBJ1-6,-,CASSLDPGGYPPLHF,TGTGCCAGCAGCTTAGATCCGGGGGGCTACCCACCCCTCCACTTT
-,TRBV4-1,TRBJ1-5,few,CASSQAHSTSNQPQHF,TGCGCCAGCAGCCAAGCACACAGTACCAGCAATCAGCCCCAGCATTTT
TRBD2,TRBV3-1/TRBV3-2,TRBJ2-3,-,CASSPGVLAGEGADTQYF,TGTGCCAGCAGCCCGGGGGTACTAGCGGGGGAGGGGGCAGATACGCAGTATTTT
TRBD1,TRBV24-1,TRBJ1-2,-,CATSDQGQGSYGYTF,TGTGCCACCAGTGATCAAGGACAGGGGAGCTATGGCTACACCTTC
TRBD1,TRBV10-3,TRBJ2-7,-,CATSTPGQGYEQYF,TGTGCCACCTCCACCCCGGGACAGGGGTATGAGCAGTACTTC
TRBD2,TRBV5-4,TRBJ2-3,-,CASSLRLAGGPDTQYF,TGTGCCAGCAGCCTTCGACTAGCGGGGGGTCCAGATACGCAGTATTTT
TRBD2,TRBV19,TRBJ2-7,-,CASSTGGLGTEQEQYF,TGTGCCAGTAGTACGGGAGGACTAGGAACTGAGCAGGAGCAGTACTTC
TRBD2,TRBV5-1,TRBJ2-1,once,CASSSSGGPHQWFF,TGCGCCAGCAGCTCTAGCGGGGGGCCCCATCAGTGGTTCTTC
-,TRBV7-8,TRBJ2-1,-,CASSRERSDTSSYNEQFF,TGTGCCAGCAGCCGAGAGCGATCGGATACGAGCTCCTACAATGAGCAGTTCTTC
TRBD2,TRBV28,TRBJ2-1,-,CASSLLAGTYNEQFF,TGTGCCAGCAGTTTACTAGCGGGGACCTACAATGAGCAGTTCTTC
TRBD2,TRBV27,TRBJ2-7,-,CASSWSGRVNEQYF,TGTGCCAGCAGCTGGAGCGGGAGGGTCAACGAGCAGTACTTC
TRBD2,TRBV6-4,TRBJ2-7,-,CASTYCPRGGHHEQYF,TGTGCCAGCACCTACTGCCCCCGGGGGGGCCACCACGAGCAGTACTTC
TRBD1,TRBV5-8,TRBJ2-7,-,CASSARTGALSSYEQYF,TGTGCCAGCAGCGCCAGAACAGGGGCTCTAAGCTCCTACGAGCAGTACTTC
-,TRBV2,TRBJ1-3,-,CASTYRGERGGNTIYF,TGTGCCAGCACCTACCGGGGGGAACGAGGTGGAAACACCATATATTTT
TRBD1,TRBV7-9,TRBJ2-2,-,CASSPPTGTARGLFF,TGTGCCAGCAGCCCGCCAACCGGGACAGCCAGGGGGCTGTTTTTT
TRBD1,TRBV7-8,TRBJ1-3,-,CASRDWTGDTGNTIYF,TGTGCCAGCAGAGACTGGACAGGCGATACTGGAAACACCATATATTTT
TRBD1,TRBV10-3,TRBJ2-7,-,CAISLGTENYEQYF,TGTGCCATCAGTTTAGGGACAGAGAACTACGAGCAGTACTTC
-,TRBV27,TRBJ2-2,-,CASSLGGGTGELFF,TGTGCCAGCAGTTTAGGGGGCGGCACCGGGGAGCTGTTTTTT
-,TRBV5-1,TRBJ1-4,-,CASSLGQLNEKLFF,TGCGCCAGCAGCTTAGGACAGCTCAATGAAAAACTGTTTTTT
-,TRBV12-5,TRBJ1-1,-,CASGLVMIRSLVKGATMNTEAFF,TGTGCTAGTGGTTTGGTGATGATAAGGTCCCTTGTAAAAGGGGCGACGATGAACACTGAAGCTTTCTTT
-,TRBV7-2,TRBJ1-2,-,CASSLVRIGTLSYGYTF,TGTGCCAGCAGCTTAGTAAGGATTGGGACTCTGAGCTATGGCTACACCTTC
TRBD1,TRBV7-8,TRBJ2-7,-,CASSSRPRDRAALRYEQYF,TGTGCCAGCAGCAGCCGACCCCGGGACAGGGCAGCTTTGCGCTACGAGCAGTACTTC
TRBD2,TRBV6-1,TRBJ2-7,-,CASSESAGGAEEQYF,TGTGCCAGCAGTGAATCCGCGGGAGGGGCTGAAGAGCAGTACTTC
-,TRBV20-1,TRBJ2-6,-,CSASHSGSGANVLTF,TGCAGTGCTAGTCATAGTGGCTCTGGGGCCAACGTCCTGACTTTC
TRBD2,TRBV4-1,TRBJ2-7,-,CASSQEAGAVYEQYF,TGCGCCAGCAGCCAAGAGGCGGGAGCGGTCTACGAGCAGTACTTC
-,TRBV18,TRBJ1-1,-,CASSPRQGKTEAFF,TGTGCCAGCTCACCGAGGCAGGGAAAGACTGAAGCTTTCTTT